The count of the clone carrying this TCR beta chain is one. The source of the sample is a study of blood T cell repertoires in COVID-19. This table comes from immunoSEQ multiplex PCR, and its TCRdb copy is limited to in-frame clones, with some not included. The data show 86,000 or so clones, around 80% seen once. In germline, CDR1 is WNHNN, CDR2 SYGVQD (reference sequence). V was trimmed by 0 bases and J by 7 bases, leaving 12 bases between them. This CDR3 comprises 15 residues. The sequenced sample was peripheral blood. V and J are TRBV10-1 and TRBJ2-2; tentatively, D is TRBD2 (7 bases). The clonotype originates from a man between 65 and 85 years old with acute or convalescent COVID-19. The CDR3 is CASSESGGGYGELFF. The CDR3 coding sequence is TGCGCCAGCAGTGAGTCAGGGGGGGGCTACGGGGAGCTGTTTTTT.